The 32 T cell receptor beta chains below come from one sample, sequenced in a study of cytomegalovirus exposure and HLA in healthy donors. The PCR contained 60 Vbeta and 13 Jbeta primers. TCRdb's table, derived via immunoSEQ multiplex PCR, lists solely in-frame clones and lacks some. The sample holds about 140,000 clones, 70% to 80% seen once. Source material: PBMCs. Source of these receptors: a woman aged 40 to 50 in good health and CMV-seronegative.

The rearrangement links TRBV29-1 to TRBJ2-3; maybe TRBD1 (6 bases). This CDR3 has 15 residues. Germline V gene lookup returns CDR1 SQVTM and CDR2 ANQGSEA. Trimming shortened V by 8 bases and J by 1 base, and 19 bases separated the two germline ends. CDR3 bases: TGCAGCACGGGGACACCCCGGTGGGGCACAGATACGCAGTATTTT. It codes for CSTGTPRWGTDTQYF.

This chain uses TRBV6-1 with TRBJ2-5, with D possibly matching TRBD1 (5 bases). V lost 3 bases, J lost 1 base, and 12 bases lay in between. The germline CDR1 and CDR2 sequences are MNHNS and SASEGT. This CDR3 is built from 15 residues. CDR3 region: CASSEDIGVQETQYF. CDR3 bases: TGTGCCAGCAGTGAGGACATAGGGGTCCAAGAGACCCAGTACTTC.

The V call is TRBV19, the J call TRBJ2-1; 11 bases fit TRBD2. Trimming took 3 bases from V and 7 from J; bases not matched to a gene: 5. This CDR3 region has 15 residues. Germline CDR1 reads LNHDA; CDR2 reads SQIVND (reference sequence). The CDR3 DNA reads as TGTGCCAGTAGTATCGCTAGCGGGGGGTATAATGAGCAGTTCTTC. This sequence encodes CASSIASGGYNEQFF.

This chain joins TRBV11-3 and TRBJ1-2; 9 bases are a match to TRBD1. In germline, CDR1 is SGHNT, CDR2 YENEEA. The junction had 5 bases not matched to a gene; V was cut back by 2 bases and J by 4 bases. This CDR3 has 15 residues. CDR3 sequence: CASSLIGTGTYGYTF. The CDR3 coding sequence is TGTGCCAGCAGCTTAATCGGGACAGGGACCTATGGCTACACCTTC.

The chain is built from TRBV9 and TRBJ2-3; 9 positions agree with TRBD2. Germline loops: CDR1 SGDLS, CDR2 YYNGEE. Losses at the gene ends were 0 bases for V and 4 bases for J; bases not matched to a gene: 6. This CDR3 is 16 amino acids long. The DNA for the CDR3 is TGTGCCAGCAGCGTAGTTGCGGGGGGGATCGCAGATACGCAGTATTTT. Protein product: CASSVVAGGIADTQYF.

The rearrangement links TRBV10-3 to TRBJ1-5, with D perhaps matching TRBD1 (6 bases). There are 15 residues in the CDR3. Per the germline V gene, CDR1 is ENHRY and CDR2 is SYGVKD. V was trimmed by 4 bases and J by 3 bases, leaving 13 bases between them. CDR3 in amino acids: CAISVGRQVNQPQHF. In DNA form, the CDR3 reads TGTGCCATCAGTGTGGGTAGACAGGTCAATCAGCCCCAGCATTTT.

V is TRBV10-2 and J is TRBJ2-7; 7 bases are a match to TRBD2. Germline trimming cut 3 bases from V and 2 bases from J; bases unmatched to any gene: 7. Germline V gives CDR1 WSHSY, CDR2 SAAADI. The CDR3 extends over 15 amino acids. The CDR3 sequence: CASSDLTSATYEQYF. The CDR3, as DNA: TGCGCCAGCAGTGACTTAACTAGCGCCACCTACGAGCAGTACTTC.

The chain employs TRBV12-5 and TRBJ1-5; TRBD1 might be the D (6 bases). The CDR3 has 13 residues. Germline-derived CDR1 and CDR2 are LGHNT and FRNRAP. Trimming stripped 5 bases from V and 7 bases from J, with 12 bases between. Here the CDR3 reads CASGITGTQPQHF. In DNA, the CDR3 is TGTGCTAGTGGTATAACAGGGACCCAGCCCCAGCATTTT.

This clone was observed a few times. The chain recombines TRBV2 with TRBJ1-5; possible D gene TRBD1, 5 bases. The CDR3 runs to 15 residues. From germline, CDR1 is SNHLY and CDR2 FYNNEI. Trimming shortened V by 1 base and J by 8 bases, and 15 bases separated the two germline ends. The CDR3 reads CASSEEGLSWEPQHF. The CDR3 DNA reads as TGTGCCAGCAGTGAAGAGGGGCTGAGTTGGGAGCCCCAGCATTTT. The full variable domain, its missing parts supplied by reference TRBV2 and TRBJ1-5, is EPEVTQTPSHQVTQMGQEVILRCVPISNHLYFYWYRQILGQKVEFLVSFYNNEISEKSEIFDDQFSVERPDGSNFTLKIRSTKLEDSAMYFCASSEEGLSWEPQHFGDGTRLSIL.

The chain couples TRBV10-2 to TRBJ1-1, with D tentatively TRBD1 (5 bases). Germline V gives CDR1 WSHSY, CDR2 SAAADI. This CDR3 has 13 amino acids. V was cut by 7 bases and J by 0 bases, with 9 bases left in between. Here the CDR3 DNA reads TGCGCCAGCATTGGGGGGGTGAACACTGAAGCTTTCTTT. Protein: CASIGGVNTEAFF.

The V call is TRBV19, the J call TRBJ1-4; D unresolved. Germline lookup yields CDR1 LNHDA and CDR2 SQIVND (reference sequence). The CDR3 is made up of 15 amino acids. V gave up 5 bases and J gave up 6 bases, with 16 bases separating them. The CDR3 coding sequence is TGTGCCAGTAGTCTCGGGCGATTCGGGGATGAAAAACTGTTTTTT. This sequence encodes CASSLGRFGDEKLFF.

In its sample, this clone was seen once. The CDR3: CASSQYSGVGTDTQYF. The DNA of the CDR3 is TGCGCCAGCAGTCAGTATAGCGGTGTCGGCACAGATACGCAGTATTTT. The V and J genes are TRBV4-3 and TRBJ2-3, with D possibly being TRBD2 (6 bases). This CDR3 has 16 residues. Germline CDR1 reads LGHNA; CDR2 reads YSLEER. The V and J ends lost 6 bases and 1 base respectively, with 17 bases between them.

This chain links TRBV14 with TRBJ1-6, with a tentative D call TRBD1 (6 bases). Germline-derived CDR1 and CDR2 are SGHDN and FVKESK. The CDR3 is 13 amino acids. V was cut by 5 bases and J by 8 bases, with 10 bases left in between. CDR3 region: CASSDRLHSPLHF. The CDR3 nucleotides read TGTGCCAGCAGCGACAGGCTTCATTCACCCCTCCACTTT.

The chain has TRBV4-3 and TRBJ2-6; 11 nucleotides agree with TRBD1. The CDR3 has 16 amino acids. The ends lost 3 bases at V and 4 bases at J; junction bases unmatched: 2. Germline lookup yields CDR1 LGHNA and CDR2 YSLEER. The CDR3 protein is CASSQDRGQGANVLTF. In DNA, the CDR3 is TGCGCCAGCAGCCAGGACAGGGGGCAAGGGGCCAACGTCCTGACTTTC.

The chain carries TRBV21-1 and TRBJ2-7; TRBD2 is taken as the D call from the table, unchecked against the DNA. TRBV21-1 is listed as a pseudogene. This CDR3 spans 14 amino acids. The CDR3 here is CACFKQKAAYEQYF. CDR3 coding DNA: TGTGCTTGTTTCAAGCAGAAGGCGGCATACGAGCAGTACTTC.

The chain joins TRBV7-8 to TRBJ2-3; TRBD2 aligns across 9 bases. Germline CDR1 SGHVS, CDR2 FQNEAQ. This CDR3 is 18 amino acids long. V shed 5 bases, J shed 3 bases, and the junction held 15 bases outside the gene matches. DNA of the CDR3: TGTGCCAGCAGCGACCGAGGGGTAGCGGGGGAGTCGACAGATACGCAGTATTTT. Protein: CASSDRGVAGESTDTQYF.

Concerning this clone itself: The identical CDR3 is also encoded by other nucleotide sequences in the sample. This chain connects TRBV5-1 to TRBJ1-2, with 7 bases that match TRBD1. The CDR3 sequence is 14 residues long. V lost 4 bases, J lost 2 bases, and 5 bases stayed unmatched. The germline V gene encodes CDR1 SGHRS and CDR2 YFSETQ. The CDR3 is CASSPRTGNYGYTF. The CDR3 DNA reads TGCGCCAGCAGCCCTAGGACAGGAAACTATGGCTACACCTTC.

This clone was seen a few times. This chain connects TRBV11-1 to TRBJ2-1, with 11 positions matching TRBD2. Germline assignment: CDR1 SGHAT and CDR2 FQDESV (reference sequence). Germline trimming cut 6 bases from V and 9 bases from J; bases unmatched to any gene: 13. This CDR3 has 16 residues. The CDR3 DNA follows: TGTGCCAGCAGTTCTACAGTAGCGGGGGGGCTCAGTGAGCAGTTCTTC. This encodes CASSSTVAGGLSEQFF.

This clone was seen a few times. V is TRBV6-4 and J is TRBJ2-2; 11 bases are a match to TRBD2. CDR1 and CDR2 from the germline V gene are MRHNA and SNTAGT. After removal of 0 bases from V and 6 bases from J, the junction contained 0 bases not matched to a gene. The CDR3 loop spans 15 amino acids. CDR3 coding DNA: TGTGCCAGCAGTGACTCACTAGCGGGAGCCGGGGAGCTGTTTTTT. Residues: CASSDSLAGAGELFF.

Notes on this clone: Compared with germline, one end of the junction differs, possibly owing to a read error. The rearrangement uses TRBV7-7 and TRBJ2-5; maybe TRBD1 (6 bases). CDR3 length equals 16 residues. Germline CDR1 and CDR2: SSHAT and FNYEAQ (reference sequence). The CDR3 coding sequence is TGTGCTAGCAGCTTAGCGCCAAGGACAGCTAATAAGACCCAGTACTTC. As protein: CASSLAPRTANKTQYF.

The genes are TRBV19 and TRBJ1-5; D is perhaps TRBD1 (5 bases). The CDR3 consists of 15 residues. V shed 6 bases and J shed 7 bases, with 19 bases lying between them. CDR1 LNHDA and CDR2 SQIVND come from the germline V gene (reference sequence). In DNA form, the CDR3 reads TGTGCCAGTAGCCTCGGGATTCCCGGGGGGCAGCCCCAGCATTTT. As protein: CASSLGIPGGQPQHF.

The rearrangement joins TRBV12-5 to TRBJ2-3; TRBD1 might be the D (6 bases). V lost 6 bases and J 6 bases, leaving 13 bases between the germline ends. Germline V lookup: CDR1 LGHNT, CDR2 FRNRAP. This CDR3 has 13 amino acids. The CDR3 loop reads CASGPRGSDTQYF. The CDR3 nucleotides are TGTGCTAGTGGCCCCAGGGGCTCGGATACGCAGTATTTT.

The chain couples TRBV9 to TRBJ2-1; D might be TRBD2 (6 bases). CDR1 is SGDLS and CDR2 is YYNGEE in the germline V gene. V lost 0 bases and J lost 4, with 8 bases in between. The length of the CDR3 is 14 residues. The CDR3, as DNA: TGTGCCAGCAGCGTAGCGGGAGCGTACAATGAGCAGTTCTTC. Protein: CASSVAGAYNEQFF.

The V gene is TRBV7-3, the J gene TRBJ2-2; 10 bases agree with TRBD1. V was pared by 5 bases and J by 1 base, with 4 bases of the junction left unmatched. Germline loops: CDR1 SGHTA, CDR2 FQGTGA. This CDR3 comprises 16 residues. The CDR3 DNA sequence: TGTGCCAGCAGCCCGCGGACAGGGGGGAACACCGGGGAGCTGTTTTTT. It encodes CASSPRTGGNTGELFF.

The chain uses TRBV2 and TRBJ2-2, with a tentative D call TRBD2 (6 bases). The CDR3 extends over 14 amino acids. Trimming pared 7 bases from V and 4 bases from J, leaving 13 bases between. Germline loops: CDR1 SNHLY, CDR2 FYNNEI. The CDR3 spells CASTFGGPTGELFF. In nucleotides, the CDR3 is TGTGCCAGCACTTTTGGAGGGCCCACCGGGGAGCTGTTTTTT.

The chain links TRBV4-2 to TRBJ2-3, with D perhaps TRBD2 (6 bases). This CDR3 is 16 amino acids long. V lost 1 base to trimming and J lost 6 bases, with 17 bases between them. Germline V gives CDR1 LGHNA, CDR2 YNFKEQ. The CDR3 loop reads CASSQVVADGGDTQYF. CDR3 nucleotide sequence: TGTGCCAGCAGCCAAGTTGTCGCGGATGGGGGGGATACGCAGTATTTT.

This clone has just a few counts. V usage is TRBV28 and J usage is TRBJ1-2, with D perhaps matching TRBD1 (5 bases). This CDR3 has 11 amino acids. CDR1 MDHEN and CDR2 SYDVKM come from the germline V gene. Trimming pared 6 bases from V and 7 bases from J, leaving 9 bases between. The CDR3 DNA reads as TGTGCCAGCAGCGATCAGGGTGGCTACACCTTC. Translated, it gives CASSDQGGYTF.

The sample holds a few counts of this clone. The V gene is TRBV6-5, the J gene TRBJ2-1, with D tentatively TRBD2 (5 bases). CDR3 length equals 14 residues. Between the trimmed V and J ends, which lost 7 bases and 7 bases, there was a span of 17 bases. CDR1 and CDR2 from the germline V gene are MNHEY and SVGAGI. The CDR3 sequence: CASKRGFKLNEQFF. The DNA of the CDR3 is TGTGCCAGCAAACGGGGATTCAAGTTGAATGAGCAGTTCTTC.

This clone has only one observation. The chain combines TRBV4-1 with TRBJ2-5; 8 nucleotides match TRBD2. In germline, CDR1 is MGHRA, CDR2 YSYEKL. This CDR3 spans 18 amino acids. With 1 base clipped from V and 7 bases from J, the junction kept 17 bases outside the gene matches. CDR3 in DNA: TGCGCCAGCAGCCAAGGCCCCGCCCGGGCGGGGGGCCGGGGGACCCAGTACTTC. It specifies CASSQGPARAGGRGTQYF.

This clone was picked up one time. The V gene is TRBV19, the J gene TRBJ2-7; TRBD1 aligns across 8 bases. The V gene end was trimmed by 8 bases and the J gene end by 9 bases; junction bases not matched to a gene: 12. Germline values: CDR1 LNHDA, CDR2 SQIVND (reference sequence). The CDR3 totals 13 residues. The CDR3 sequence is CASSYRDRSRQYF. The CDR3 DNA is TGTGCCAGTTCTTACCGGGACAGGTCGAGGCAGTACTTC.

The rearrangement joins TRBV10-3 to TRBJ1-2; the match to TRBD1 covers 9 bases. V was pared by 4 bases and J by 6 bases, with 9 bases of the junction left unmatched. Germline loops: CDR1 ENHRY, CDR2 SYGVKD. The CDR3 runs to 15 residues. The CDR3 region is CAISAPDRGNHGYTF. CDR3 bases: TGTGCCATCAGTGCACCGGACAGGGGAAATCATGGCTACACCTTC.

Only one count was recorded for this clone. The rearrangement uses TRBV4-1 and TRBJ2-5; 15 bases match TRBD2. The CDR3 runs 18 residues. With V trimmed by 2 bases and J by 5 bases, 9 bases remained unmatched. Germline assignment: CDR1 MGHRA and CDR2 YSYEKL. The CDR3 DNA reads as TGCGCCAGCAGCCAATGGACTAGCGGGGGGGCTTTGTTGGAGACCCAGTACTTC. Translating it yields CASSQWTSGGALLETQYF.